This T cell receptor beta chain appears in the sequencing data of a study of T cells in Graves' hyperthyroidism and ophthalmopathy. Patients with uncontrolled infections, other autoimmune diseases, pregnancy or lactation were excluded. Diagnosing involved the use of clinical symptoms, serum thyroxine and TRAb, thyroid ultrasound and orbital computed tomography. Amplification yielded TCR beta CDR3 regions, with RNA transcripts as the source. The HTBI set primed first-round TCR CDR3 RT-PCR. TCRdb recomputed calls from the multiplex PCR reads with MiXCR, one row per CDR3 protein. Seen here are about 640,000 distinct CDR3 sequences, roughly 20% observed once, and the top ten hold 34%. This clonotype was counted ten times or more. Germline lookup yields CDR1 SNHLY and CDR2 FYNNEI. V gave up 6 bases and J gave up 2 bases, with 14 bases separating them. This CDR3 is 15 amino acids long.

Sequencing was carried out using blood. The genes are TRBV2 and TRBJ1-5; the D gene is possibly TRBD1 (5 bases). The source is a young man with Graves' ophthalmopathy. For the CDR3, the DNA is TGTGCCAGCAGCGTGGGACCGCTCGGCAATCAGCCCCAGCATTTT. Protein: CASSVGPLGNQPQHF.